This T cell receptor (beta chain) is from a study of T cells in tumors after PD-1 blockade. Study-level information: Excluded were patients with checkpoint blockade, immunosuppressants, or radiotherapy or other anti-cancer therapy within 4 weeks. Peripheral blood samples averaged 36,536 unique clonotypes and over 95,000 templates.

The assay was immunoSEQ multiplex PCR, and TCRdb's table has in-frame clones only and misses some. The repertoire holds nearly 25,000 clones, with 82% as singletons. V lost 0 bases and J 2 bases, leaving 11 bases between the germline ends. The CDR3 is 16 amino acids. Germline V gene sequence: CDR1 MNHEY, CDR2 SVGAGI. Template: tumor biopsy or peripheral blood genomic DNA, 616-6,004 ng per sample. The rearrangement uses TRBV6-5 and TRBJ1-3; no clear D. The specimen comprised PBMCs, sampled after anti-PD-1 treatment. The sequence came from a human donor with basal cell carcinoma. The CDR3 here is CASSYSGRMTGNTIYF. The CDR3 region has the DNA TGTGCCAGCAGTTACTCGGGCAGGATGACTGGAAACACCATATATTTT.